The 5 T cell receptor beta chains below were found in one sample sequenced in a study of beta chain features in type 1 diabetes. As every portion of the isolated RNA was reverse transcribed, the sequencing read expressed TCRB transcripts. Here immunoSEQ multiplex PCR was the method, and the copy in TCRdb shows in-frame clones only, minus some. This table holds about 340,000 clones, about a tenth found once. For these receptors, no antigen is known. Overall study results and limits: Patients with Type 1 diabetes showed moderately but significantly shorter TCRB CDR3s in all four CD4+ subsets.

Sequenced material: central memory CD4+ T cells from blood. These TCRs come from a man aged 25-40 years with type 1 diabetes.

The table lists this clone with a few counts. The chain combines TRBV18 with TRBJ2-2, with no clear D. This CDR3 is 17 amino acids long. V was pared by 6 bases and J by 2 bases, with 19 bases between. From germline, CDR1 is KGHSH and CDR2 LQKENI. CDR3 region: CASSPILRGANTGELFF. The CDR3 DNA reads as TGTGCCAGCTCGCCAATCCTTCGCGGAGCCAACACCGGGGAGCTGTTTTTT.

This clone was recorded a few times. The chain couples TRBV7-2 to TRBJ2-5; D perhaps matches TRBD2 (5 bases). This CDR3 has 13 residues. V lost 5 bases and J lost 13, with 20 bases in between. Per the germline V gene, CDR1 is SGHTA and CDR2 is FQGNSA. DNA of the CDR3: TGTGCCAGCAGCATGGACTCCAGCATCCAGCTGTACTTC. Its translation: CASSMDSSIQLYF.

In nucleotides, the CDR3 is TGTGCCAGCACGCTAACAGGGGATACCTACAATGAGCAGTTCTTC. Amino acids: CASTLTGDTYNEQFF. This chain uses TRBV9 with TRBJ2-1; 7 positions agree with TRBD1. Trimming took 6 bases from V and 2 from J; bases not matched to a gene: 8. The V gene's germline CDR1 is SGDLS and CDR2 YYNGEE. This CDR3 comprises 15 residues.

The genes are TRBV19 and TRBJ1-1; D gene uncertain. The CDR3 is 13 residues long. Germline CDR1 is LNHDA and CDR2 is SQIVND (reference sequence). V gave up 3 bases and J gave up 5 bases, with 10 bases separating them. Written as DNA, the CDR3 is TGTGCCAGTAGTATCAAGACGCATACTGAAGCTTTCTTT. It is translated as CASSIKTHTEAFF.

In this sample, this clone turned up a few times. V gene TRBV30 combines with J gene TRBJ2-7, with 7 bases lining up with TRBD2. The CDR3 is 15 residues long. The trim removed 3 bases at V and 3 bases at J, leaving 11 bases unmatched. Germline values: CDR1 GTSNPN, CDR2 SVGIG (reference sequence). CDR3 amino acids: CAWSLGASGNYEQYF. CDR3 coding DNA: TGTGCCTGGAGCCTCGGGGCTAGCGGTAACTACGAGCAGTACTTC.